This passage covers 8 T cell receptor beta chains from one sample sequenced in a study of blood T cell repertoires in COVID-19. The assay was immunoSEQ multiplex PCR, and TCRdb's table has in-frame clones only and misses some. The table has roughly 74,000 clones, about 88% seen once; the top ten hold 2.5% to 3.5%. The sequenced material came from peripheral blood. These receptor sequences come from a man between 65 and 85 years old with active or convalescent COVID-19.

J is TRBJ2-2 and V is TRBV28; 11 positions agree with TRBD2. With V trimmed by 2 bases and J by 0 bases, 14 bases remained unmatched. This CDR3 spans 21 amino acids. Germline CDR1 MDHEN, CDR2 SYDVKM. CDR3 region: CASSLGWPSGRKNANTGELFF. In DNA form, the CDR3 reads TGTGCCAGCAGTTTAGGGTGGCCTAGCGGGAGGAAGAATGCGAACACCGGGGAGCTGTTTTTT. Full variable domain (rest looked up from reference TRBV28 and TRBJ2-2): DVKVTQSSRYLVKRTGEKVFLECVQDMDHENMFWYRQDPGLGLRLIYFSYDVKMKEKGDIPEGYSVSREKKERFSLILESASTNQTSMYLCASSLGWPSGRKNANTGELFFGEGSRLTVL.

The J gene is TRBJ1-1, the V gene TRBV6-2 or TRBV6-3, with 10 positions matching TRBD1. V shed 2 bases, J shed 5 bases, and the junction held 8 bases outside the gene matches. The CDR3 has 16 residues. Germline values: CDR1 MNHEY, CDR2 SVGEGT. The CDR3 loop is CASSYDRVGQGTEAFF. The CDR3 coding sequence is TGTGCCAGCAGTTACGACAGAGTGGGACAGGGGACTGAAGCTTTCTTT.

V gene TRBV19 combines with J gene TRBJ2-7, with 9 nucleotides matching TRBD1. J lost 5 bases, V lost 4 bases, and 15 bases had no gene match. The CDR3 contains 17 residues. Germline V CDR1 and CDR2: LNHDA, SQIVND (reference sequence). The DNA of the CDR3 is TGTGCCAGTAGTACTAACCGGCAGGACAGGGGTTTCGACGAGCAGTACTTC. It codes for CASSTNRQDRGFDEQYF.

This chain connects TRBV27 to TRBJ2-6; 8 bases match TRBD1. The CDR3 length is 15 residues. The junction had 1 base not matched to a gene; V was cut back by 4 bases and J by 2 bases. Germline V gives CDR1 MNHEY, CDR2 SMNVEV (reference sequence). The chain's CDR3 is CASSSQGAGANVLTF. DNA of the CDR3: TGTGCCAGCAGTTCACAGGGGGCTGGGGCCAACGTCCTGACTTTC.

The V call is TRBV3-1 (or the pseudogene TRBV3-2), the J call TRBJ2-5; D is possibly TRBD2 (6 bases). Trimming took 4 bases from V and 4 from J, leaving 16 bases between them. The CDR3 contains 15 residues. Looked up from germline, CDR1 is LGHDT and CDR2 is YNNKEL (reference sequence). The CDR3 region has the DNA TGTGCCAGCAGCCTCAGCGGGTCAGGTGGAGAGACCCAGTACTTC. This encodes CASSLSGSGGETQYF.

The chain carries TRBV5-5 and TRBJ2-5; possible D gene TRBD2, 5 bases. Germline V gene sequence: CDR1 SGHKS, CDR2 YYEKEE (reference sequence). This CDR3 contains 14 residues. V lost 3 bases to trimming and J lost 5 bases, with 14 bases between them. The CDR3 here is CASSWAGLEETQYF. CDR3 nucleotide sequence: TGTGCCAGCAGCTGGGCCGGACTGGAGGAGACCCAGTACTTC.

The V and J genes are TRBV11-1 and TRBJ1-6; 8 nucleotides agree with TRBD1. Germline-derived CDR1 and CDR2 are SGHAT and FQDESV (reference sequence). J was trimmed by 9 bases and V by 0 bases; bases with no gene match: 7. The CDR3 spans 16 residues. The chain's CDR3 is CASSLADRGVSSPLHF. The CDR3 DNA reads TGTGCCAGCAGCTTAGCCGACAGGGGTGTTAGTTCACCCCTCCACTTT.

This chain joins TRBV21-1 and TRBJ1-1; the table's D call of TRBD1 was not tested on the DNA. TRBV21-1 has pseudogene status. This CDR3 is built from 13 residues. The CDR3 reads CASSTVTMPEAFF. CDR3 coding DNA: TGTGCCAGCAGCACCGTGACAATGCCTGAAGCTTTCTTT.